This TCR beta chain stems from a study of T cells in Graves' hyperthyroidism and ophthalmopathy (dated by TCRdb to between 2018 and 2021). At the level of the whole study: Peripheral blood was collected at initial diagnosis, before any treatment. To identify distinguishing TCR V-J signatures, a discovery cohort of around 100 patients was used, comprising 40 to 45 with Graves' ophthalmopathy and about 59 with stable Graves' hyperthyroidism. The roughly 91 discovery patients were randomly divided into training and test sets at a 7:3 ratio. Once sampling was done, hyperthyroidism patients were given methimazole at a starting dose of 30 mg daily, whereas ophthalmopathy patients were given high-dose intravenous methylprednisolone. The study also compared thyroid tissue and blood T-cell repertoires from a handful of Graves' hyperthyroidism patients. Prospective prediction of ophthalmopathy was tested in an independent validation cohort of 18 to 20 hyperthyroidism patients and 17 patients who later progressed to ophthalmopathy. The paper describes TCR Vbeta CDR3 sequencing of 135 peripheral blood samples, made up of 43 ophthalmopathy patients, some 76 hyperthyroidism patients and approximately 17 progressor patients. The investigation overall reported the following: Sample size was not statistically predetermined, and blinding of investigators to group allocation was not performed. A 13 V-J signature model separated ophthalmopathy from stable hyperthyroidism, with around 88% sensitivity and roughly 81% specificity in cross-validation and 80%/75% in testing. In validation, the model predicted progression to ophthalmopathy a median of 6.5 months before onset, with 70% to 71% sensitivity and about 72% specificity. Most expanded thyroid clonotypes (frequency above 0.001) were also detected in blood, suggesting blood repertoires may reflect thyroid immune responses.

CDR1 and CDR2, looked up from the germline V gene (reference sequence), are SEHNR and FQNEAQ. V is clipped by 0 bases and J by 0 bases, and the sequence between their germline boundaries is 8 bases long. From the cysteine up to the phenylalanine, the CDR3 has a length of 15 residues. Just the 45-base CDR3 DNA is kept, in frame starting at base 1. The sample holds many counts of this clonotype. This receptor's antigen is unknown. No qualities accompany the bases; no much larger clone lies one base away. TCR beta CDR3 regions were amplified from RNA transcripts. For the first round of RT-PCR on the TCR CDR3, the HTBI primer set was used together with the Qiagen OneStep RT-PCR kit. The libraries were constructed in a second round of multiplex PCR and then size-selected and purified. Libraries were sequenced paired-end with 100 bp reads on an Illumina HiSeq2000. Under the source paper's analysis protocol: Raw data were processed with SOAPnuke, discarding reads with adapters, uncalled bases, mean Phred below 15, or no exact constant-primer or identifier match. High-quality paired reads were merged with COPE v1.2.5, and unique nucleotide sequences were defined as clonotypes. Clonotypes were aligned to IMGT TRBV, TRBD and TRBJ reference segments using MiTCR v1.1. Only V-J combinations with frequency above 0.0001, covering 99% to 99.2% of repertoires, were analysed. The TCS score was defined as F50 (clonal expansion) divided by E x V (chaos), with BLOSUM62-based TCRdist calculated between CDR3 peptides within each V-J. Welch's t-statistics and random forest reduced fewer than 600 V-J features to 10 to 15, which were used in a naive Bayes classifier (R e1071). Through fastp at Q25 and MiXCR, TCRdb rebuilt clones from the public reads, retaining in-frame beta chains. When rows share a CDR3 protein, they turn into one entry using the most common DNA and genes. The V and J calls and clone size come from TCRdb's table, not from the authors' own analysis. Counted in this sample were about 400,000 distinct CDR3 sequences; over 12% of them appeared once. Jointly, the top ten make up under 30% of the sample.

In the ophthalmopathy patients, disease was moderately to severely active, with a Clinical Activity Score of 3 or more, a NOSPECS grade of 4 or more, and a duration of less than 3 months. Patients with uncontrolled infections, other autoimmune diseases, pregnancy or lactation were excluded. Clinical symptoms, serum thyroxine and TRAb, thyroid ultrasound, and orbital computed tomography formed the basis for the diagnoses. Ficoll-Paque density gradient centrifugation was used to isolate PBMCs from about 9.4 ml of fresh peripheral blood. Trizol reagent was used to extract total RNA, and RNA quality was then checked on an Agilent 2100 Bioanalyzer.

The TCR sequence derives from a man aged 45-60 years with Graves' ophthalmopathy. The sequenced sample was blood. The chain couples TRBV7-9 to TRBJ2-5; the D gene is possibly TRBD2, with 6 bases matching. For the CDR3, the sequence is CASSLARDYQETQYF. The DNA sequence is given as TGTGCCAGCAGCTTAGCGCGGGACTACCAAGAGACCCAGTACTTC.